This T cell receptor beta chain was found in a study of T-cell reconstitution after alpha-beta-depleted transplantation in children. Study findings and constraints: Most T-cell counts and diversity one year after the transplant came from T cells that were newly produced. Certain patients had high TCRbeta diversity at day 60, and it came from recipient T cells and thymic progenitors that survived. Reportedly, alpha-beta T cells present about two months post-transplant originated from several hundred expanded clones of graft origin.

Preparing the TCRbeta library involved the use of unique molecular identifiers. TCRdb reanalysed the PCR reads using MiXCR and keeps one entry per CDR3 protein. The repertoire holds just under 350,000 distinct CDR3 sequences, roughly 17% seen once, with around two fifths in the top ten. The V gene end was trimmed by 3 bases and the J gene end by 0 bases; junction bases not matched to a gene: 5. CDR1 and CDR2 (germline): DFQATT, SNEGSKA (reference sequence). CDR3 length: 15 amino acids. This clonotype occurred many times. The target antigen is unknown. The chain employs TRBV20-1 and TRBJ1-5; 7 nucleotides match TRBD1. The clonotype comes from a male patient aged 2-15 years who had a stem cell transplant for acute lymphoblastic leukemia, so the T cells may come from the graft donor. Specimen: PBMCs, mostly from graft donor cells, collected 360 days after TCRalphabeta/CD19-depleted stem cell transplant. The DNA for the CDR3 is TGCAGTGCTAGGGACAGGCGCTATAGCAATCAGCCCCAGCATTTT. It yields the protein CSARDRRYSNQPQHF.